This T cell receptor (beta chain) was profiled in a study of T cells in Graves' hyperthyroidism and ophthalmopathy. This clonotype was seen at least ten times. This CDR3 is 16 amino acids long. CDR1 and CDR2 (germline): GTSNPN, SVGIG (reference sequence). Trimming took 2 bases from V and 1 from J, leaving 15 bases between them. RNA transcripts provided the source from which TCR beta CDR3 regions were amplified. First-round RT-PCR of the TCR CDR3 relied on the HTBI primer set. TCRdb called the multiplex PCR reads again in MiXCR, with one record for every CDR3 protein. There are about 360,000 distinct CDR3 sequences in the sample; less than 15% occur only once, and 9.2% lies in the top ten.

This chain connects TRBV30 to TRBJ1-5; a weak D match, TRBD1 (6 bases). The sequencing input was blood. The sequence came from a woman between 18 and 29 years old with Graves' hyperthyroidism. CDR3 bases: TGTGCCTGGAGTACAGGGTTGTTAAGAAGCAATCAGCCCCAGCATTTT. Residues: CAWSTGLLRSNQPQHF.